One T cell receptor (beta chain) is described in this entry. This entry comes from a study of OX40 agonist ivuxolimab in advanced cancers. At the level of the study: Patients were treated with intravenous ivuxolimab, dosed at 0.01 to 10 mg/kg and infused every 2 weeks. A male proportion of over 70% was recorded, with mean age approximately 57 years and range roughly 23 to 90.

Generated by immunoSEQ multiplex PCR, the TCRdb table keeps only in-frame clones and is missing some. The data show approximately 61,000 clones, about 91% seen once. The J segment lost 7 bases and the V segment lost 2 bases, leaving 5 bases of the junction unmatched. The length of the CDR3 is 15 residues. The germline CDR1 and CDR2 sequences are WNHNN and SYGVQD (reference sequence). This chain links TRBV10-1 with TRBJ2-2; TRBD2 agrees at 9 bases. Sequencing was performed on CD4+ or CD8+ T cells sorted from blood, taken in a trial of the OX40 agonist ivuxolimab. This clonotype originated in an adult with an advanced solid tumor such as melanoma, head and neck, liver or kidney cancer. CDR3 coding DNA: TGCGCCAGCAGTGAGGATAGCGGGAGTAGCGGGGAGCTGTTTTTT. Its translation: CASSEDSGSSGELFF.